The clone carrying this TCR beta chain was observed at least ten times. Trimming took off 7 bases at V and 3 bases at J, with 19 bases between the two ends. CDR1 and CDR2 (germline): MNHNY, SVGAGI (reference sequence). There are 16 residues in the CDR3. The entry originates in a study of early T cells in non-severe SARS-CoV-2 infection. The library protocol tagged individual cDNA molecules with unique molecular identifiers. TCRdb recomputed calls from the 5' RACE reads with MiXCR, one row per CDR3 protein. Of about 30,000 distinct CDR3 sequences listed, under 5% were seen once; the top ten hold roughly 8%.

The V gene is TRBV6-6, the J gene TRBJ2-4; possibly TRBD1 for D (5 bases). The sample taken for sequencing was whole blood. This TCR came from an adult who was a healthcare worker with PCR-confirmed SARS-CoV-2 infection or an uninfected control (not recorded which). The CDR3 DNA reads TGTGCCAGCATTAGTCAACCACAGGAGAGCAAAAACATTCAGTACTTC. The encoded protein is CASISQPQESKNIQYF.